This TCR beta chain was documented in a study of T cell responses to AZD1222 COVID-19 vaccine. Germline V gene lookup returns CDR1 MDHEN and CDR2 SYDVKM. Trimming cost V 1 base and J 0 bases; bases outside gene matches: 1. The CDR3 runs to 16 residues. Produced via immunoSEQ multiplex PCR; TCRdb's table is partial and in-frame only. The sample includes more than 150,000 clones, around 94% of them seen just once. The V gene is TRBV28, the J gene TRBJ2-3; 10 nucleotides match TRBD1. This sample comprised peripheral blood, obtained on day 0 of AZD1222 vaccination. The source is an adult in good health. Here the CDR3 reads CASSLSGQGSTDTQYF. For the CDR3, the DNA is TGTGCCAGCAGTTTATCGGGACAGGGGAGCACAGATACGCAGTATTTT.